Presented here are 22 T cell receptor beta chains from one specimen sequenced in a study of CD8 T cells in ankylosing spondylitis. From the 5' RACE reads, TCRdb called clonotypes with MiXCR, one entry per CDR3 protein. The table includes 50,000 to 70,000 distinct CDR3 sequences, around 6.5% detected once. Sequencing used synovial fluid, either unsorted or a sorted T cell fraction (not recorded which). These receptors were taken from a male donor with ankylosing spondylitis.

The V call is TRBV7-2, the J call TRBJ1-1, with 8 bases that match TRBD1. The CDR3 loop spans 13 amino acids. CDR1 SGHTA and CDR2 FQGNSA come from the germline V gene. J gave up 9 bases and V 5 bases, and 8 bases lay outside the gene matches. DNA for the CDR3: TGTGCCAGCAGCCTGCGACAGGGGCTTCAAGCTTTCTTT. Encoded protein: CASSLRQGLQAFF. Full variable domain (rest looked up from reference TRBV7-2 and TRBJ1-1): GAGVSQSPSNKVTEKGKDVELRCDPISGHTALYWYRQSLGQGLEFLIYFQGNSAPDKSGLPSDRFSAERTGGSVSTLTIQRTQQEDSAVYLCASSLRQGLQAFFGQGTRLTVV.

In its sample, this clonotype was seen many times. V is TRBV5-1 and J is TRBJ1-1; D unclear. CDR3 size: 12 residues. Germline V lookup: CDR1 SGHRS, CDR2 YFSETQ. V gave up 0 bases and J gave up 6 bases, with 6 bases separating them. The CDR3 sequence: CASSLGSSEAFF. Written as DNA, the CDR3 is TGCGCCAGCAGCTTGGGGAGCTCTGAAGCTTTCTTT.

This clonotype came up many times. The chain employs TRBV2 and TRBJ2-3, with a possible D match to TRBD2 (6 bases). Germline assignment: CDR1 SNHLY and CDR2 FYNNEI. The CDR3 extends over 15 amino acids. The V end was cut by 2 bases, the J end by 2 bases, with 11 bases between. CDR3 nucleotide sequence: TGTGCCAGCAGTGAAACTAGCTGGACCACAGATACGCAGTATTTT. Translating it yields CASSETSWTTDTQYF.

This clonotype was observed many times. CDR3 sequence (DNA): TGTGCCATCATGCCAGGGGGTTACGCCAGGTCTGGGGCCAACGTCCTGACTTTC. Amino acids: CAIMPGGYARSGANVLTF. This chain connects TRBV10-3 to TRBJ2-6; 7 bases agree with TRBD1. The V gene end was trimmed by 7 bases and the J gene end by 1 base; junction bases not matched to a gene: 13. From germline, CDR1 is ENHRY and CDR2 SYGVKD. The CDR3 covers 18 residues.

This clonotype was found a few times. CDR3 sequence reads: CASSPRPNTEAFF. In DNA, the CDR3 is TGCGCCAGCAGCCCTCGACCGAACACTGAAGCTTTCTTT. V and J are TRBV5-1 and TRBJ1-1; D uncertain. The germline V and J ends were trimmed by 4 bases and 1 base, with 8 bases remaining between them. The germline V gene encodes CDR1 SGHRS and CDR2 YFSETQ. The CDR3 has 13 residues.

This clonotype was seen at least ten times. The chain employs TRBV28 and TRBJ1-2; the D gene is possibly TRBD1 (5 bases). CDR3 length: 13 amino acids. In germline, CDR1 is MDHEN, CDR2 SYDVKM. Between the trimmed V and J ends, which lost 6 bases and 4 bases, there was a span of 12 bases. The CDR3 here is CASSNRQTYGYTF. CDR3 nucleotide sequence: TGTGCCAGCAGCAACCGACAGACCTATGGCTACACCTTC.

The chain has TRBV24-1 and TRBJ2-3; 11 nucleotides align to TRBD2. J was trimmed by 0 bases and V by 5 bases; bases with no gene match: 9. The CDR3 extends over 18 amino acids. Germline-derived CDR1 and CDR2 are KGHDR and SFDVKD. CDR3 amino acids: CATSAGLAGGTSTDTQYF. CDR3 nucleotides: TGTGCCACCAGTGCTGGCCTAGCGGGAGGAACTAGCACAGATACGCAGTATTTT.

The V and J genes are TRBV4-1 and TRBJ2-5; D possibly uses TRBD1 or TRBD2 (5 bases each). Germline V CDR1 and CDR2: MGHRA, YSYEKL. The ends were cut back, 2 bases at V and 2 bases at J, with 18 bases in the middle. The CDR3 extends over 17 amino acids. In nucleotides, the CDR3 is TGCGCCAGCAGCCAATTCGGGACCTTCGAGGGGCAAGAGACCCAGTACTTC. The encoded protein is CASSQFGTFEGQETQYF.

This chain links TRBV12-3 or TRBV12-4 with TRBJ2-5, with TRBD1 identical over 7 bases. The CDR3 length is 13 residues. V shed 7 bases and J 1 base; nucleotides not matched to a gene: 3. The CDR3 coding sequence is TGTGCCAGCACAGGACAGGCCCAAGAGACCCAGTACTTC. It specifies CASTGQAQETQYF.

This clonotype showed up just a few times. The V gene is TRBV28, the J gene TRBJ2-2, with TRBD1 matching 7 bases. Germline V gene data show CDR1 as MDHEN and CDR2 as SYDVKM. This CDR3 has 15 amino acids. V lost 6 bases and J lost 1; bases outside the gene matches: 5. CDR3 loop: CASRPGTENTGELFF. Here the CDR3 DNA reads TGTGCCAGCAGGCCCGGGACAGAGAACACCGGGGAGCTGTTTTTT.

This clonotype was picked up many times. V usage is TRBV5-1 and J usage is TRBJ1-1; no definite D call. CDR1 SGHRS and CDR2 YFSETQ come from the germline V gene. Deletions cut 6 bases from V and 0 bases from J, with 9 bases between. The CDR3 runs 13 residues. In DNA form, the CDR3 reads TGCGCCAGCAAGGCAGATATGAACACTGAAGCTTTCTTT. This encodes CASKADMNTEAFF. Looking up the rest from reference TRBV5-1 and TRBJ1-1 gives the full variable domain: KAGVTQTPRYLIKTRGQQVTLSCSPISGHRSVSWYQQTPGQGLQFLFEYFSETQRNKGNFPGRFSGRQFSNSRSEMNVSTLELGDSALYLCASKADMNTEAFFGQGTRLTVV.

In this sample, this clonotype is medium-sized (0.01 to 0.1%). The chain links TRBV7-3 to TRBJ2-2, with 8 bases lining up with TRBD1. J was trimmed by 5 bases and V by 5 bases; bases with no gene match: 7. The CDR3 sequence is 15 residues long. The germline gives CDR1 SGHTA, CDR2 FQGTGA. CDR3 nucleotide sequence: TGTGCCAGCAGCACAGGACAGGGAGAGACCGGGGAGCTGTTTTTT. It yields the protein CASSTGQGETGELFF.

This clonotype was counted many times. The genes are TRBV7-2 and TRBJ2-1; D not certain. The germline gives CDR1 SGHTA, CDR2 FQGNSA. Trimming cost V 2 bases and J 5 bases, with 16 bases left between them. The CDR3 is made up of 16 amino acids. In DNA form, the CDR3 reads TGTGCCAGCAGCTTACGATCGGGCCCTCCTAACAATGAGCAGTTCTTC. Protein sequence: CASSLRSGPPNNEQFF.

The chain has TRBV7-2 and TRBJ1-2; tentatively, D is TRBD1 (5 bases). CDR1 is SGHTA, CDR2 FQGNSA, per germline. The CDR3 is made up of 12 amino acids. The ends were cut back, 5 bases at V and 11 bases at J, with 15 bases in the middle. The CDR3 DNA reads as TGTGCCAGCAGCACGGACTTACAGGAGTACACCTTC. Translated, it gives CASSTDLQEYTF.

This clonotype occurred a few times. The chain carries TRBV12-3 or TRBV12-4 and TRBJ1-4; 7 bases are shared with TRBD1. There are 14 residues in the CDR3. The junction had 6 bases not matched to a gene; V was cut back by 3 bases and J by 8 bases. The chain's CDR3 is CASSFTGVIEKLFF. The CDR3 coding sequence is TGTGCCAGCAGTTTTACAGGGGTAATAGAAAAACTGTTTTTT.

This clonotype was observed at least ten times. The rearrangement links TRBV28 to TRBJ1-4; no reliable D call. Germline V gene lookup returns CDR1 MDHEN and CDR2 SYDVKM. The CDR3 length is 11 residues. V was trimmed by 8 bases and J by 6 bases, leaving 7 bases between them. For the CDR3, the DNA is TGTGCCAGCCTAGAGGATGAAAAACTGTTTTTT. This translates into CASLEDEKLFF.

This clonotype was detected ten times or more. This chain connects TRBV27 to TRBJ2-2; no clear D. Germline assignment: CDR1 MNHEY and CDR2 SMNVEV (reference sequence). Between the trimmed V and J ends, which lost 3 bases and 1 base, there was a span of 12 bases. The CDR3 is 16 residues long. CDR3 coding DNA: TGTGCCAGCAGTTTCTGGGGTGACCAGAACACCGGGGAGCTGTTTTTT. Residues: CASSFWGDQNTGELFF.

This clonotype has just a few counts. The genes are TRBV5-1 and TRBJ2-1, with TRBD2 matching over 11 bases. The trim removed 1 base at V and 6 bases at J, leaving 0 bases unmatched. The length of the CDR3 is 14 residues. Germline CDR1 reads SGHRS; CDR2 reads YFSETQ. The CDR3 bases are TGCGCCAGCAGCTTGACTAGCGGGAGCAATGAGCAGTTCTTC. Translated: CASSLTSGSNEQFF.

The sample holds many counts of this clonotype. The chain recombines TRBV7-9 with TRBJ1-1; no clear D gene. This CDR3 is 11 amino acids long. Germline CDR1 and CDR2: SEHNR and FQNEAQ (reference sequence). The ends were cut back, 4 bases at V and 6 bases at J, with 6 bases in the middle. This chain's CDR3 is CASSYDSEAFF. DNA for the CDR3: TGTGCCAGCAGCTATGATTCTGAAGCTTTCTTT. The entire variable domain, with the rest obtained from reference TRBV7-9 and TRBJ1-1, is as follows: DTGVSQNPRHKITKRGQNVTFRCDPISEHNRLYWYRQTLGQGPEFLTYFQNEAQLEKSRLLSDRFSAERPKGSFSTLEIQRTEQGDSAMYLCASSYDSEAFFGQGTRLTVV.

This clonotype qualifies as medium-sized. The genes are TRBV5-5 and TRBJ1-1; no firm D call. The germline gives CDR1 SGHKS, CDR2 YYEKEE (reference sequence). V lost 0 bases and J 5 bases, leaving 11 bases between the germline ends. The length of the CDR3 is 14 residues. In DNA form, the CDR3 reads TGTGCCAGCAGCTTGGTCGCTTATGGGACTGAAGCTTTCTTT. Residues: CASSLVAYGTEAFF.

The chain is built from TRBV5-5 and TRBJ2-5; D perhaps matches TRBD1 (5 bases). Germline V gene data show CDR1 as SGHKS and CDR2 as YYEKEE (reference sequence). The CDR3 is made up of 15 amino acids. V gave up 0 bases and J gave up 4 bases, with 13 bases separating them. The CDR3 DNA is TGTGCCAGCAGCTTGGCGAGACAGATGTTAGAGACCCAGTACTTC. Its protein product is CASSLARQMLETQYF.

The chain combines TRBV5-1 with TRBJ1-2, with 8 bases fitting TRBD1. With 4 bases clipped from V and 4 bases from J, the junction kept 9 bases outside the gene matches. The CDR3 extends over 15 amino acids. Germline V CDR1 and CDR2: SGHRS, YFSETQ. For the CDR3, the DNA is TGCGCCAGCAGCCAAGGACAGGGATGGACCTATGGCTACACCTTC. As protein: CASSQGQGWTYGYTF.